These T cell receptor beta chains were read from a single sample in a study of T cell responses to AZD1222 COVID-19 vaccine. Sequenced by immunoSEQ multiplex PCR; TCRdb stores in-frame clones only, minus some. The data show over 150,000 clones, 87% seen once. Sequencing used peripheral blood, obtained 28 days after the second AZD1222 dose. Receptors were obtained from an adult who received the AZD1222 COVID-19 vaccine. Each CDR3 is given with its conserved first and last residue. D genes are given only for firm matches. A clone size is listed for some rows: how often the clone was seen (once, few, many), or a class if it is expanded.

clone_size	d_call	v_call	j_call	cdr3_nt	cdr3_aa
-	-	TRBV27	TRBJ1-1	TGTGCCAGCAGTTTATCGTCACCATTTCTTAGGAACACTGAAGCTTTCTTT	CASSLSSPFLRNTEAFF
-	-	TRBV9	TRBJ1-5	TGTGCCAGCAGCGTAGGTCAGGGGTCTAGCAATCAGCCCCAGCATTTT	CASSVGQGSSNQPQHF
-	-	TRBV6-2/TRBV6-3	TRBJ2-7	TGTGCCAGCAGTTACGTGCTAGCGAATCCATCGTCCTACGAGCAGTACTTC	CASSYVLANPSSYEQYF
-	TRBD2	TRBV6-2/TRBV6-3	TRBJ2-2	TGTGCCAGCAGTCTTACTAGCGGGGGCCCTAACACCGGGGAGCTGTTTTTT	CASSLTSGGPNTGELFF
-	-	TRBV27	TRBJ2-1	TGTGCCAGCAGTTTAAGCTCCTACAATGAGCAGTTCTTC	CASSLSSYNEQFF
-	-	TRBV7-2	TRBJ1-3	TGTGCCAGCAGCTTAGCACCTAACAGAAACACCATATATTTT	CASSLAPNRNTIYF
-	-	TRBV28	TRBJ2-7	TGTGCCAGCAGTTTCACAGTCGCCCTCCTCTCCTACGAGCAGTACTTC	CASSFTVALLSYEQYF
-	-	TRBV12-1	TRBJ1-5	TGTGCCAGCAGCTTCCCTGAGACAGCTCTTCATCAGCCCCAGCATTTT	CASSFPETALHQPQHF
-	TRBD2	TRBV6-5	TRBJ2-3	TGTGCCAGTAGCGGGGGTGGTGCTAGCACAGATACGCAGTATTTT	CASSGGGASTDTQYF
-	TRBD1	TRBV19	TRBJ2-2	TGTGCCAGTGAGGGACAGGGAAATACCGGGGAGCTGTTTTTT	CASEGQGNTGELFF
-	TRBD1	TRBV11-2	TRBJ2-7	TGTGCCAGCAGCCCCGGGACAGGGAACACCTACGAGCAGTACTTC	CASSPGTGNTYEQYF
-	-	TRBV30	TRBJ1-6	TGTGCCTGGACCGTACTAGGGAAATCTTATAATTCACCCCTCCACTTT	CAWTVLGKSYNSPLHF
-	-	TRBV19	TRBJ2-7	TGTGCCAGTAGTATAGGTGGGACGGCCTACGAGCAGTACTTC	CASSIGGTAYEQYF
-	TRBD2	TRBV19	TRBJ2-3	TGTGCCAGTAGTATTGGTTGGGGGGGTCTTGGAACAGATACGCAGTATTTT	CASSIGWGGLGTDTQYF
-	-	TRBV4-2	TRBJ2-5	TGTGCCAGCAGCCAAGAGTTAGCCCCTTCGTACCAAGAGACCCAGTACTTC	CASSQELAPSYQETQYF
-	-	TRBV11-2	TRBJ1-3	TGTGCCAGCAGCAAGACAGGTGGAAACACCATATATTTT	CASSKTGGNTIYF
once	TRBD2	TRBV7-2	TRBJ2-7	TGTGCCAGCAGCTTGGCCCCCGGACTAGCGGGGGTCGCCTACGAGCAGTACTTC	CASSLAPGLAGVAYEQYF
-	-	TRBV19	TRBJ1-1	TGTGCCAGTAAATCGCCGGGGTTAACTGAAGCTTTCTTT	CASKSPGLTEAFF
-	-	TRBV9	TRBJ2-5	TGTGCCAGCAGCGTAGGTAATAGGGCCGAGACCCAGTACTTC	CASSVGNRAETQYF
-	-	TRBV5-1	TRBJ2-6	TGCGCCAGCAGCTTGGGGCGGGCTGGGGCCAACGTCCTGACTTTC	CASSLGRAGANVLTF